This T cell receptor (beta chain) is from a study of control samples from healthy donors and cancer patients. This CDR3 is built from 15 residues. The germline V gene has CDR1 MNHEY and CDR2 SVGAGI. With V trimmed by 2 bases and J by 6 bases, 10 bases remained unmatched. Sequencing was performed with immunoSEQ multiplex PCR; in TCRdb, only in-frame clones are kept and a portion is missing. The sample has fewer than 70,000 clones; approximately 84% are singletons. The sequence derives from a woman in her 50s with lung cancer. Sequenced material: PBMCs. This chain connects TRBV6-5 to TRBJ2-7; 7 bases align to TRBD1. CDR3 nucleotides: TGTGCCAGCAGTTACCTCGGGGACAGCGATTCCGAGCAGTACTTC. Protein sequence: CASSYLGDSDSEQYF.